The 10 T cell receptor beta chains below all came from one sample that was sequenced in a study of neurological immune-mediated disorders. TCRdb used MiXCR to reprocess the 5' RACE reads, holding one entry per CDR3 protein. The data contain tens of thousands of distinct CDR3 sequences, nearly 25% of them singletons. Sample time point: technical triplicate 2. The sequencing input was PBMCs. These receptors came from a man between 60 and 70 years old with HTLV-1-associated myelopathy (HAM/TSP).

This clonotype was recorded many times. This rearrangement joins TRBV28 to TRBJ2-7; weak D call: TRBD1 (5 bases). The V and J ends lost 3 bases and 6 bases respectively, with 15 bases between them. Germline V gene lookup returns CDR1 MDHEN and CDR2 SYDVKM. The CDR3 has 14 amino acids. Here the CDR3 reads CASSFSLGVSEQYF. DNA of the CDR3: TGTGCCAGCAGTTTCAGTCTAGGGGTCTCCGAGCAGTACTTC.

The chain recombines TRBV5-1 with TRBJ1-2; unclear D gene. The CDR3 is made up of 13 amino acids. Trimming removed 2 bases at V and 6 bases at J, with 11 bases between. Germline V gene lookup returns CDR1 SGHRS and CDR2 YFSETQ. The CDR3 nucleotides are TGCGCCAGCAGCTTCACATGCCCCGATGGCTACACCTTC. It translates to CASSFTCPDGYTF.

Many counts were recorded for this clonotype. The chain has TRBV7-3 and TRBJ1-6; D remains ambiguous. CDR1 and CDR2 from the germline V gene are SGHTA and FQGTGA. There are 13 residues in the CDR3. Trimming shortened V by 0 bases and J by 7 bases, and 4 bases separated the two germline ends. The CDR3 coding sequence is TGTGCCAGCAGCTTAACGAACAATTCACCCCTCCACTTT. This translates into CASSLTNNSPLHF.

This clonotype was observed many times. The J gene is TRBJ1-2, the V gene TRBV4-2, with 7 nucleotides matching TRBD1. Trimming removed 3 bases from V and 2 bases from J; junction bases left unmatched: 9. The germline V gene has CDR1 LGHNA and CDR2 YNFKEQ. The CDR3 consists of 16 residues. The CDR3 bases are TGTGCCAGCAGCCAGTCCATGGGACAGACAAACTATGGCTACACCTTC. This codes for CASSQSMGQTNYGYTF.

The rearrangement links TRBV6-5 to TRBJ2-7, with 7 bases identical to TRBD2. CDR1 is MNHEY and CDR2 is SVGAGI in the germline V gene. V was clipped by 6 bases and J by 2 bases; unmatched bases: 10. This CDR3 is built from 15 residues. The DNA for the CDR3 is TGTGCCAGCAGCCTATACAGCGGGGTACCCTACGAGCAGTACTTC. Protein: CASSLYSGVPYEQYF.

There are many counts of this clonotype. The chain combines TRBV20-1 with TRBJ2-5; 12 nucleotides match TRBD2. The V gene's germline CDR1 is DFQATT and CDR2 SNEGSKA (reference sequence). CDR3 length: 16 amino acids. The V and J ends lost 2 bases and 1 base, in that order; junction bases with no gene match: 5. CDR3 sequence (DNA): TGCAGTGCTAGACTCTGGACTAGCGGGACCCAAGAGACCCAGTACTTC. Translating gives CSARLWTSGTQETQYF.

This clonotype was picked up many times. The chain links TRBV4-1 to TRBJ2-1; 14 bases fit TRBD2. J gave up 8 bases and V 4 bases, and 4 bases lay outside the gene matches. Germline V gene data show CDR1 as MGHRA and CDR2 as YSYEKL. The length of the CDR3 is 15 residues. The CDR3 region is CASSPGTSGSYEQFF. The CDR3 bases are TGCGCCAGCAGCCCCGGGACTAGCGGGAGCTATGAGCAGTTCTTC.

The chain carries TRBV5-1 and TRBJ1-1, with D perhaps matching TRBD1 (5 bases). V was pared by 2 bases and J by 5 bases, with 13 bases between. The CDR3 is 14 amino acids. The germline V gene encodes CDR1 SGHRS and CDR2 YFSETQ. The CDR3 sequence: CASSFWGAGTEAFF. CDR3 nucleotide sequence: TGCGCCAGCAGCTTTTGGGGCGCGGGTACTGAAGCTTTCTTT.

The rearrangement joins TRBV25-1 to TRBJ2-2; TRBD2 agrees at 8 bases. This CDR3 has 17 amino acids. Germline CDR1 is MGHDK and CDR2 is SYGVNS. V gave up 8 bases and J gave up 5 bases; unmatched junction bases: 16. CDR3 nucleotides: TGTGCCAGCGAAAGATATAGCGGGAAGGAAGTGACCGGGGAGCTGTTTTTT. It translates to CASERYSGKEVTGELFF.

The table lists this clonotype with many counts. The chain is built from TRBV20-1 and TRBJ1-6; 11 bases align to TRBD1. Unmatched junction bases numbered 9, after V lost 5 bases and J lost 9 bases. The CDR3 runs 15 residues. In germline, CDR1 is DFQATT, CDR2 SNEGSKA (reference sequence). CDR3: CSAERTGGAGSPLHF. In DNA form, the CDR3 reads TGCAGTGCTGAACGGACAGGGGGCGCAGGTTCACCCCTCCACTTT.